These 3 T cell receptor beta chains came from one sample sequenced in a study of CD8 T cells in ankylosing spondylitis (dated by TCRdb to 2015 to 2018). The full study reports these points: A TCR beta motif of about eight highly homologous amino acid variants appeared characteristic of blood from ankylosing spondylitis patients.

Their antigens are not known. The method behind the library was 5' RACE. The listed sequencing device is Illumina HiSeq 2500. TCRdb applied fastp at Q25 and MiXCR to the public reads, then kept only in-frame beta chains. Entries are consolidated by CDR3 protein sequence, retaining the most common genes and DNA. The sample profile shows fewer than 650,000 distinct CDR3 sequences; roughly 13% of them were found once. Almost 7% of the sample lies in the top ten. The sample consisted of blood, either unsorted or a sorted T cell fraction (not recorded which). These receptors all come from a male donor with ankylosing spondylitis.

The table lists this clonotype with many counts. The chain uses TRBV20-1 and TRBJ2-5; 8 bases line up with TRBD1. In germline, CDR1 is DFQATT, CDR2 SNEGSKA (reference sequence). J lost 5 bases, V lost 0 bases, and 8 bases had no gene match. The CDR3 consists of 15 residues. The CDR3 sequence: CSARETRGRGETQYF. CDR3 sequence (DNA): TGCAGTGCTAGAGAGACCAGGGGGCGCGGGGAGACCCAGTACTTC.

This clonotype showed up just a few times. The chain recombines TRBV29-1 with TRBJ1-1; the match to TRBD1 covers 7 bases. Germline CDR1 and CDR2: SQVTM and ANQGSEA. After removal of 7 bases from V and 11 bases from J, the junction contained 10 bases not matched to a gene. CDR3 length equals 11 residues. The CDR3 sequence is CSEITGEMAFF. The CDR3 region has the DNA TGCAGCGAAATCACAGGGGAGATGGCTTTCTTT.

This clonotype was recorded a few times. This chain uses TRBV6-5 with TRBJ2-3, with D uncertain. Trimming left V 2 bases short and J 0 bases short, with 9 bases between. In germline, CDR1 is MNHEY, CDR2 SVGAGI. The CDR3 spans 15 residues. DNA for the CDR3: TGTGCCAGCAGTTACATCGGTGCCAGCACAGATACGCAGTATTTT. Protein: CASSYIGASTDTQYF.